This is a list of T cell receptor beta chains from one sample in a study of blood T cells in healthy people across ages. MiXCR, applied by TCRdb to the 5' RACE reads, yields one record per CDR3 protein. The data show around 970,000 distinct CDR3 sequences, roughly 51% seen once. The sample comprised blood. The receptors shown here come from a woman aged 55-70 years in good health. The CDR3 runs from the conserved cysteine through the conserved F or W.

v_gene	CDR3aa
TRBV20-1	CSASGTSSDSSTYEQYF
TRBV5-1	CASSLEASGTYEQFF
TRBV24-1	CATRNLMNTEAFF
TRBV11-2	CASRIDSYNEQFF
TRBV18	CASSPGLNREETQYF
TRBV20-1	CSAEGGRGLGPTNEQFF
TRBV4-3	CASSQARTPKRVLTF
TRBV12-5	CASGSDSPRPQYF
TRBV20-1	CSARFVAEQFF
TRBV20-1	CSAQMSGRAYEQYF
TRBV24-1	CATSETSGRVYNEQFF
TRBV5-1	CASSSTGPADTQYF
TRBV4-3	CASSQQGFGEQYF
TRBV25-1	CASSAPWPSPLHF
TRBV20-1	CSARGRIATYEQYF
TRBV28	CASSLTDLRPQHF
TRBV7-9	CASSLTDGVETQYF
TRBV20-1	CSAVGTTRSDTQYF
TRBV11-2	CASSSETRATRKQFF
TRBV28	CASSIAAGLSTDTQYF
TRBV11-3	CASSPGGRFSYEQYF
TRBV27	CASGLRGPLAGDTDTQYF
TRBV7-9	CASNPGQGNEKLFF
TRBV20-1	CSARTGQNYGYTF
TRBV13	CASSLAYSGGYGYTF
TRBV18	CASSRKDSRMTDTQYF
TRBV25-1	CASNRQGNYEQYF
TRBV6-5	CASGGLAGGDFEQYF
TRBV7-2	CASSALSKTGEETQYF
TRBV10-3	CAISDREGPQYF